This TCR beta chain was documented in a study of T cells after yellow fever vaccination. Turning to the study itself: Those fractions that held only low numbers of cells were prepared using the SMART-Seq v4 Ultra Low Input RNA kit.

This clonotype was found many times. The antigen is unknown. UMIs and a universal primer site were added when TCR cDNA was made by 5'RACE template switching. TCRdb independently ran MiXCR on the 5' RACE reads; one entry per CDR3 protein. The sample holds 230,000 or so distinct CDR3 sequences, over 3% seen once. Study results and caveats: FACS-sorted repertoires might harbor abundant contaminating clonotypes from the bulk population. Post-booster samples contained most primary-vaccination clones (around 96% CD4, around 90% CD8).

Trimming stripped 4 bases from V and 10 bases from J, with 16 bases between. The germline gives CDR1 LGHNA, CDR2 YNFKEQ. The CDR3 is 13 residues long. This chain joins TRBV4-2 and TRBJ1-1; D is unresolved. The source material was PBMCs, sampled 15 days after the yellow fever booster vaccination. This clonotype was sampled from a man younger than 35 who received the YFV17D yellow fever vaccine. The CDR3 loop is CASSPPGPRGAFF. The CDR3 bases are TGTGCCAGCAGCCCGCCCGGGCCTCGGGGAGCTTTCTTT.